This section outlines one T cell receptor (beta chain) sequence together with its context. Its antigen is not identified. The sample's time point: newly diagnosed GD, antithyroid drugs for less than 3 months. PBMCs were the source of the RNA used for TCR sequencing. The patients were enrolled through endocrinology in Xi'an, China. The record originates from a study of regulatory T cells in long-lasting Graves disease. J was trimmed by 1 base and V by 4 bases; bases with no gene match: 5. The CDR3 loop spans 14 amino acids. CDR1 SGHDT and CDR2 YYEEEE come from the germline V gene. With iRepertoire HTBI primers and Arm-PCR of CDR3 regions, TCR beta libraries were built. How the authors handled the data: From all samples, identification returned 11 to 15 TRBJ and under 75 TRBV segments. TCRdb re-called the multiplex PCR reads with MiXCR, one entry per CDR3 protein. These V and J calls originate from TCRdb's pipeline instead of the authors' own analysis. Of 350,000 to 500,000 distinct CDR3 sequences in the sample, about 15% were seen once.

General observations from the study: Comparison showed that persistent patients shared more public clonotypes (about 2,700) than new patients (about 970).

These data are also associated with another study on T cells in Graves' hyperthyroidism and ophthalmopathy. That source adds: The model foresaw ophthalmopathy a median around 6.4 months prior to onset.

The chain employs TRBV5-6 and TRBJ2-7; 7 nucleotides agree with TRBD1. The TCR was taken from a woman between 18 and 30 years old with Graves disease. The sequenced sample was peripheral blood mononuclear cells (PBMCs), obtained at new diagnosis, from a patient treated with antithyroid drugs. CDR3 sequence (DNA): TGTGCCAGCAGCGTTCGGGGACAGTCCTACGAGCAGTACTTC. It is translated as CASSVRGQSYEQYF.